This T cell receptor beta chain is drawn from a study of graft-versus-host responses after intestinal transplantation. About the study: Grafts that recipients had were multivisceral, liver-intestinal, or isolated intestinal transplants. Once they had received anti-thymocyte globulin induction, all recipients took tacrolimus and steroids for two to three years.

Sequenced by immunoSEQ multiplex PCR; TCRdb stores in-frame clones only, minus some. The data hold approximately 93,000 clones, with roughly 90% observed a single time. Study-level points and caveats: Recipient bone marrow held GvH clones, some seen earlier in ileum or blood.

The CDR3 spans 16 residues. Germline loops: CDR1 PRHDT, CDR2 FYEKMQ (reference sequence). Trimming removed 1 base from V and 4 bases from J, with 15 bases in between. Regarding this clone: Its cognate antigen is unknown.

The material was unstimulated CD8+ T cells sorted from spleen or lymph node cells, obtained before transplant. The sequence came from a human donor who was the organ donor for an intestinal transplant. The chain joins TRBV13 to TRBJ2-3, with D possibly being TRBD1 (7 bases). CDR3: CASSLEAGDRADTQYF. CDR3 DNA: TGTGCCAGCAGCTTAGAAGCGGGCGACAGGGCAGATACGCAGTATTTT.